This TCR beta chain was found in a study of blood T cell repertoires in COVID-19. Study summary: COVID-19 samples, acute and convalescent, were from the United States, Italy and Spain. In each case, the material was cDNA or gDNA derived from T cells, B-cell-depleted T cells, or PBMCs.

Per the authors' pipeline: Reference gene primer amplification yielded estimated nucleated cell counts. Profiling relied on immunoSEQ multiplex PCR, and the TCRdb table lists in-frame clones only, not all of them. Clonal size and the V and J genes are those of that table, whereas D and trimming came from the DNA. The sample consists of more than 85,000 clones, around three quarters of them appearing once. Material for sequencing was peripheral blood. The sequence was obtained from a human donor in a cohort sampled during active or convalescent COVID-19.

This CDR3 reads CASSVLAGHSYNEQFF. For the CDR3, the DNA is TGTGCCAGCAGTGTTTTGGCGGGCCACTCCTACAATGAGCAGTTCTTC. The chain couples TRBV2 to TRBJ2-1; possible D gene TRBD2, 5 bases. V dropped 4 bases and J dropped 0 bases, with 13 bases sitting between them. Per germline, CDR1 SNHLY and CDR2 FYNNEI. CDR3 length equals 16 residues.